Listed here are 16 T cell receptor beta chains from one sample, sequenced in a study of blood T cell repertoires in COVID-19. Some clones are missing from TCRdb's copy, which holds only in-frame ones; the method was immunoSEQ multiplex PCR. Counted here are about 58,000 clones, around 83% occurring once; the ten biggest clones make up around 15%. Material: peripheral blood. Every receptor here comes from a human donor in a cohort sampled during active COVID-19.

This sequence joins TRBV6-6 and TRBJ1-1; 7 nucleotides line up with TRBD1. The CDR3 runs 13 residues. Germline V lookup: CDR1 MNHNY, CDR2 SVGAGI (reference sequence). V gave up 6 bases and J gave up 4 bases; unmatched junction bases: 5. This chain's CDR3 is CASRLQGTTEAFF. The CDR3 nucleotides read TGTGCCAGCAGACTACAGGGGACCACTGAAGCTTTCTTT.

The chain couples TRBV6-5 to TRBJ2-7; 7 positions agree with TRBD1. Germline V gives CDR1 MNHEY, CDR2 SVGAGI. The CDR3 covers 13 residues. The V segment lost 4 bases and the J segment 4 bases; nucleotides outside the gene matches: 4. The CDR3 sequence: CASSSGTVYEQYF. The CDR3 bases are TGTGCCAGCAGTTCTGGGACAGTGTACGAGCAGTACTTC.

The V call is TRBV10-2, the J call TRBJ1-5, with 10 bases identical to TRBD1. The CDR3 contains 13 residues. J gave up 5 bases and V 6 bases, and 1 base lay outside the gene matches. Germline CDR1 is WSHSY and CDR2 is SAAADI. The CDR3 bases are TGCGCCAGCAGAGGACAGGGGGATCAGCCCCAGCATTTT. Its protein product is CASRGQGDQPQHF.

This rearrangement joins TRBV6-1 to TRBJ2-5; D ambiguous. Germline loops: CDR1 MNHNS, CDR2 SASEGT. Trimming left V 3 bases short and J 7 bases short, with 15 bases between. The CDR3 runs to 14 residues. The CDR3, as DNA: TGTGCCAGCAGTGATGTAACGGGTTCGGGGACCCAGTACTTC. Its protein is CASSDVTGSGTQYF.

This clone has only one observation. The rearrangement uses TRBV10-3 and TRBJ1-3, with D perhaps TRBD1 (5 bases). Germline V gives CDR1 ENHRY, CDR2 SYGVKD. Trimming cost V 7 bases and J 2 bases, with 9 bases left between them. CDR3 length equals 13 residues. CDR3 nucleotide sequence: TGTGCCATCACAGGGTCTACTGGAAACACCATATATTTT. Its translation is CAITGSTGNTIYF.

The rearrangement links TRBV15 to TRBJ2-1; 9 positions match TRBD1. Per germline, CDR1 LNHNV and CDR2 YYDKDF (reference sequence). This CDR3 comprises 17 residues. With 1 base clipped from V and 7 bases from J, the junction kept 11 bases outside the gene matches. The CDR3 reads CATSRVRLRQGENEQFF. For the CDR3, the DNA is TGTGCCACCAGCAGAGTTAGGTTGCGACAGGGGGAGAATGAGCAGTTCTTC.

The rearrangement joins TRBV2 to TRBJ1-6; 10 positions agree with TRBD1. This CDR3 contains 13 residues. J was trimmed by 14 bases and V by 8 bases; bases with no gene match: 9. Germline loops: CDR1 SNHLY, CDR2 FYNNEI. The CDR3 nucleotides are TGTGCCAGCCTCCGGGACAGGGGTGGAGCCCTCCACTTT. This sequence encodes CASLRDRGGALHF.

This chain links TRBV11-2 with TRBJ2-1; 11 nucleotides line up with TRBD1. Germline lookup yields CDR1 SGHAT and CDR2 FQNNGV. The CDR3 contains 17 residues. V was clipped by 5 bases and J by 4 bases; unmatched bases: 10. CDR3 protein: CASSPRGGQGAYNEQFF. CDR3 in DNA: TGTGCCAGCAGCCCAAGAGGTGGACAGGGGGCTTACAATGAGCAGTTCTTC.

The CDR3 loop reads CASTGADRNTEAFF. Here the CDR3 DNA reads TGTGCCAGCACTGGGGCTGATAGGAACACTGAAGCTTTCTTT. The chain couples TRBV3-1 (or the pseudogene TRBV3-2) to TRBJ1-1, with D possibly TRBD1 on 5 matching bases. V was shortened by 7 bases and J by 1 base, with 13 bases between the two germline ends. Germline V gene lookup returns CDR1 LGHDT and CDR2 YNNKEL (reference sequence). CDR3 size: 14 residues.

This rearrangement joins TRBV7-8 to TRBJ1-2, with 7 bases matching TRBD1. The CDR3 covers 15 residues. Germline V CDR1 and CDR2: SGHVS, FQNEAQ. V lost 5 bases to trimming and J lost 5 bases; unmatched junction nucleotides: 11. This chain's CDR3 is CASSLSTGLGYGYTF. The CDR3 nucleotides read TGTGCCAGCAGCCTGTCGACAGGGTTAGGGTATGGCTACACCTTC.

The gene calls are TRBV6-4 and TRBJ2-5; 7 bases align to TRBD1. The CDR3 has 12 amino acids. V lost 10 bases and J lost 3; bases outside the gene matches: 5. Germline V gene lookup returns CDR1 MRHNA and CDR2 SNTAGT. CDR3 sequence (DNA): TGTGCCAAGGGACAGAAGGAAGAGACCCAGTACTTC. The encoded protein is CAKGQKEETQYF.

The chain couples TRBV5-1 to TRBJ2-7; the match to TRBD1 covers 10 bases. Germline-derived CDR1 and CDR2 are SGHRS and YFSETQ. The CDR3 consists of 15 residues. After removal of 4 bases from V and 6 bases from J, the junction contained 10 bases not matched to a gene. The CDR3 is CASSPGTGDEFEQYF. DNA of the CDR3: TGCGCCAGCAGCCCAGGGACAGGGGATGAATTCGAGCAGTACTTC.

The chain joins TRBV29-1 to TRBJ1-1; D is possibly TRBD1 (6 bases). The CDR3 is 12 residues long. Germline CDR1 and CDR2: SQVTM and ANQGSEA. V was shortened by 0 bases and J by 4 bases, with 6 bases between the two germline ends. CDR3: CSVEEGATEAFF. In DNA, the CDR3 is TGCAGCGTTGAAGAGGGGGCCACTGAAGCTTTCTTT.

The CDR3, as DNA: TGTGCCTGGAGCGGTCTCCGAGAAGCTTTCTTT. Protein product: CAWSGLREAFF. This rearrangement joins TRBV30 to TRBJ1-1, with D unclear. Between the trimmed V and J ends, which lost 3 bases and 8 bases, there was a span of 10 bases. The CDR3 totals 11 residues. Germline loops: CDR1 GTSNPN, CDR2 SVGIG (reference sequence).

The chain uses TRBV21-1 and TRBJ1-1; TRBD1, the table's D call, was not compared with the DNA. TRBV21-1 counts as a pseudogene. The CDR3 contains 15 residues. The CDR3 nucleotides are TGTGCCAGCAGCAAAAAGGCCTTGAGACAGGCTGAAGCTTTCTTT. It yields the protein CASSKKALRQAEAFF.

This clone showed up just a few times. The chain uses TRBV19 and TRBJ1-2, with D unclear. V was trimmed by 7 bases and J by 4 bases, leaving 16 bases between them. Per the germline V gene, CDR1 is LNHDA and CDR2 is SQIVND (reference sequence). This CDR3 is built from 14 residues. This CDR3 reads CASITNGVPYGYTF. DNA for the CDR3: TGTGCCAGTATCACGAACGGGGTTCCCTATGGCTACACCTTC.